Below, one T cell receptor (beta chain) is given with its context. The data originate from a study of control samples from healthy donors and cancer patients. Germline-derived CDR1 and CDR2 are MNHNY and SVGAGI (reference sequence). Trimming left V 2 bases short and J 1 base short, with 8 bases between. This CDR3 contains 14 residues. This table comes from immunoSEQ multiplex PCR, and its TCRdb copy is limited to in-frame clones, with some not included. The sample records around 84,000 clones, roughly 91% being singletons. Sequenced: blood. This clonotype originated in a man aged 25 to 40 in good health. The V call is TRBV6-6, the J call TRBJ1-1; D uncertain. DNA for the CDR3: TGTGCCAGCAGTTACCAGACTGGGAACACTGAAGCTTTCTTT. It encodes CASSYQTGNTEAFF.